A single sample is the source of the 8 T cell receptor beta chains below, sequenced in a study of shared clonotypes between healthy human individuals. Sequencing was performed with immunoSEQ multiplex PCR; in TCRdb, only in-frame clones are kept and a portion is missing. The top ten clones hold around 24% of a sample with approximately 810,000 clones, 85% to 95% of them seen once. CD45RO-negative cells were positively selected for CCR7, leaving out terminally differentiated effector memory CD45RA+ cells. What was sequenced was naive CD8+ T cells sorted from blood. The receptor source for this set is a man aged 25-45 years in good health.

The chain's CDR3 is CASSQGTGGSYEQYF. DNA for the CDR3: TGTGCCAGCAGCCAAGGGACAGGGGGCTCCTACGAGCAGTACTTC. The V and J genes are TRBV4-2 and TRBJ2-7; 10 bases map to TRBD1. Unmatched junction bases numbered 0, after V lost 1 base and J lost 0 bases. Per the germline V gene, CDR1 is LGHNA and CDR2 is YNFKEQ. This CDR3 has 15 amino acids.

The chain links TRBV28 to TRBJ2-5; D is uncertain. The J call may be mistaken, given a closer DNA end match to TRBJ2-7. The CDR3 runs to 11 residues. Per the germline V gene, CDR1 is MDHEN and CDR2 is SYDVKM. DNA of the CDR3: TGTGCCAGCAGCCTAAACCACGAGCAGTACTTC. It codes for CASSLNHEQYF.

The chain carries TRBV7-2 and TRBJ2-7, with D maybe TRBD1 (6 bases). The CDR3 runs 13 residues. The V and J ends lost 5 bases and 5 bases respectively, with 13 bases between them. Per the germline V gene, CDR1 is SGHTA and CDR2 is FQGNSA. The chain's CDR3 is CASSIHRVDEQYF. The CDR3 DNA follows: TGTGCCAGCAGCATCCACAGGGTGGACGAGCAGTACTTC.

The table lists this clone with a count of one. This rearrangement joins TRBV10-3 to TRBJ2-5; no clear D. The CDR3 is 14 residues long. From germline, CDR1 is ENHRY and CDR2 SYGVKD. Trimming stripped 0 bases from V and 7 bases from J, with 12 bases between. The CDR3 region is CAISESGSVGTQYF. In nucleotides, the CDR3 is TGTGCCATCAGTGAGTCGGGCAGCGTCGGGACCCAGTACTTC.

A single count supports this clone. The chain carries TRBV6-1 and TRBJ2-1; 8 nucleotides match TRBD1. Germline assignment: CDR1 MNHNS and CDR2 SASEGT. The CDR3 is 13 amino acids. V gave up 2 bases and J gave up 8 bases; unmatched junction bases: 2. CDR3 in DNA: TGTGCCAGCAGTGAACAGGGGGCCTATGAGCAGTTCTTC. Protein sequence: CASSEQGAYEQFF.

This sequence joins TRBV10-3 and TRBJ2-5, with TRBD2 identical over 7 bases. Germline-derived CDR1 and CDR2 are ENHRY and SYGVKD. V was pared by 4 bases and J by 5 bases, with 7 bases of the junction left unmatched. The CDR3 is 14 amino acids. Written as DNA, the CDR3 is TGTGCCATCAGTGGGACTAGAGTGGGTGAGACCCAGTACTTC. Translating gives CAISGTRVGETQYF.

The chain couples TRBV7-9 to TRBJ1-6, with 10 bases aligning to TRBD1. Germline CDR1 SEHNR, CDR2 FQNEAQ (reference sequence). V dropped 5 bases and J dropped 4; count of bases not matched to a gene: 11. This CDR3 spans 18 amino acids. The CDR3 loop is CASSHDRGQETYNSPLHF. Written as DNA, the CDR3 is TGTGCCAGCAGCCACGACAGGGGGCAGGAAACGTATAATTCACCCCTCCACTTT.

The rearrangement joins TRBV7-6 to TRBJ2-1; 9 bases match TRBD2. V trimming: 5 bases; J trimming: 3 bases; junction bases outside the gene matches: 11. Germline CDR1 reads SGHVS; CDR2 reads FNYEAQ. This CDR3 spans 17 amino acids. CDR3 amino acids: CASSPRSAGGLYNEQFF. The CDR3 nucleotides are TGTGCCAGCAGCCCCAGGTCCGCGGGAGGGCTCTACAATGAGCAGTTCTTC.